This T cell receptor (beta chain) stems from a study of CD8 T cells in Susac syndrome. Reverse transcription used about 0.45 to 1 ug RNA and random hexamers. Via MiXCR, TCRdb re-called the immunoSEQ multiplex PCR reads, giving one row per CDR3 protein. Of some 160,000 distinct CDR3 sequences in the sample, approximately 90% are singletons; the top ten hold around 0.08%. Negative magnetic isolation gave CD8+ and CD4+ cells; FACS enriched CD8+ TEMRA. This clonotype was obtained from a human donor in good health. The material sequenced was CD4+ T cells from PBMCs.

As DNA, the CDR3 is TGTGCCAGTAGTATTCGCTCTAGCGGAACCTACGAGCAGTACTTC. Translation: CASSIRSSGTYEQYF. This chain uses TRBV19 with TRBJ2-7; 7 bases match TRBD2. The germline gives CDR1 LNHDA, CDR2 SQIVND (reference sequence). J lost 2 bases, V lost 3 bases, and 7 bases had no gene match. This CDR3 is built from 15 residues.